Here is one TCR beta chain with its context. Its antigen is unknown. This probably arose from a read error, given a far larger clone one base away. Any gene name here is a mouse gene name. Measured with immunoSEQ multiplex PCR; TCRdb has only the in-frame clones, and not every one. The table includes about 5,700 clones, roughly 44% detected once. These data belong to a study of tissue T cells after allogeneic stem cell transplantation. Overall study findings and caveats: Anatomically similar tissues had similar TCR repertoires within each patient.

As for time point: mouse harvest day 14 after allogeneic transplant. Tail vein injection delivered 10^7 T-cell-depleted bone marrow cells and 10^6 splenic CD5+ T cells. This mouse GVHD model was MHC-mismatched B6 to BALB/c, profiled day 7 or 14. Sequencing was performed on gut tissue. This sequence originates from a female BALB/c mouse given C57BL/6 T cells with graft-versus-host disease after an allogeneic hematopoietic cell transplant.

CDR3 loop: CARSLDRGINSDYTF. The DNA read from the CDR3 is TGTGCACGCAGCTTAGATCGAGGCATAAACTCCGACTACACC. The chain combines TRBV16 with TRBJ1-2; D is uncertain. The CDR3 end lies 1 residue beyond the end of the read and is filled in from the germline J gene. Germline V gene data show CDR1 as SGHSA and CDR2 as FRNQAP. The CDR3 spans 15 residues.